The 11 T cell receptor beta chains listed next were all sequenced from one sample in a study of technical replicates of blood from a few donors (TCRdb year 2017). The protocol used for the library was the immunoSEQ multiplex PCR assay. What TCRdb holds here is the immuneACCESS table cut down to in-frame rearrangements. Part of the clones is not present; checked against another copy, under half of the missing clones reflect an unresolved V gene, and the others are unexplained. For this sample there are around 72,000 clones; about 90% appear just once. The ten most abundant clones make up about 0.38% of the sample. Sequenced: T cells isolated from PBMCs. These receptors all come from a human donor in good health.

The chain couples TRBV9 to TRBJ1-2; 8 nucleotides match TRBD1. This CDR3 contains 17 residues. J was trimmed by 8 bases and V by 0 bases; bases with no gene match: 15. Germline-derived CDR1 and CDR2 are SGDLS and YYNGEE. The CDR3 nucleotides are TGTGCCAGCAGCGTAGAAGCAGGGGGCGCAGGCTGGGTAGGCTACACCTTC. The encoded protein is CASSVEAGGAGWVGYTF.

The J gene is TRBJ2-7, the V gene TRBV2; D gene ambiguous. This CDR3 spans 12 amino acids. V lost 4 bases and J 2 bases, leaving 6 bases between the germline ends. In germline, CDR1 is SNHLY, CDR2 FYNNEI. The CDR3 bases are TGTGCCAGCAGTGCTGGCCCCTACGAGCAGTACTTC. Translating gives CASSAGPYEQYF. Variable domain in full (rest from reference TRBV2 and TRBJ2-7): EPEVTQTPSHQVTQMGQEVILRCVPISNHLYFYWYRQILGQKVEFLVSFYNNEISEKSEIFDDQFSVERPDGSNFTLKIRSTKLEDSAMYFCASSAGPYEQYFGPGTRLTVT.

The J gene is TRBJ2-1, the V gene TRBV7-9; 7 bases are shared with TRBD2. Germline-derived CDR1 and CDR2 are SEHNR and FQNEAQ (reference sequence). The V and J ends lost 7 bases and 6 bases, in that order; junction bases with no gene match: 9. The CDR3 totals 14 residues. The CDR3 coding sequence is TGTGCCAGCAAGGCAGCGGGAACGGCCAATGAGCAGTTCTTC. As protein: CASKAAGTANEQFF.

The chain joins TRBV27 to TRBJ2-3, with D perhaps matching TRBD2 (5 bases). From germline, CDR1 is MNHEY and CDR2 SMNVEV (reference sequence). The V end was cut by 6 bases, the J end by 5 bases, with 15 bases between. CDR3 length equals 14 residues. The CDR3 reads CASRKRMEVDTQYF. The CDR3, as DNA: TGTGCCAGCAGGAAGAGAATGGAGGTAGATACGCAGTATTTT.

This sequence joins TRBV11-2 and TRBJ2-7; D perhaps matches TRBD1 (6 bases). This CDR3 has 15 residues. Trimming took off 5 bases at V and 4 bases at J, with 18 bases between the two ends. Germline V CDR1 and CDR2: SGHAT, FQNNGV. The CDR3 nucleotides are TGTGCCAGCAGCACCACTCCCGGGACACAATACGAGCAGTACTTC. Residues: CASSTTPGTQYEQYF.

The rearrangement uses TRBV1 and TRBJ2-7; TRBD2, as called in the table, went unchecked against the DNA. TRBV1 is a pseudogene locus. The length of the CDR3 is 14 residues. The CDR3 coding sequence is TGCACCAGCAGCTTGACTAGCCCCGCTTACGAGCAGTACTTC. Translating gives CTSSLTSPAYEQYF.

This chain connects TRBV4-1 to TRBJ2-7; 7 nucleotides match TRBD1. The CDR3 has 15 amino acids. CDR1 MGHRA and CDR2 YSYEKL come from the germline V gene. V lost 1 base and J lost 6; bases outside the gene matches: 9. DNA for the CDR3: TGCGCCAGCAGCCAAGTAGAGGGGGCTGGAGGCGAGCAGTACTTC. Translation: CASSQVEGAGGEQYF.

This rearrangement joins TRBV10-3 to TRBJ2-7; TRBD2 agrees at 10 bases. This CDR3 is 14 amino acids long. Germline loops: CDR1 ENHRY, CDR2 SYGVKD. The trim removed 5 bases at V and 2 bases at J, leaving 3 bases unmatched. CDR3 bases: TGTGCCATCAGTAGCGGGAGGGGCCCCTACGAGCAGTACTTC. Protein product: CAISSGRGPYEQYF.

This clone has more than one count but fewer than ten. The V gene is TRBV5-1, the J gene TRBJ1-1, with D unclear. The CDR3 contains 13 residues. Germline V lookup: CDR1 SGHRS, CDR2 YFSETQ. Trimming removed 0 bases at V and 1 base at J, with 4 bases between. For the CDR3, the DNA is TGCGCCAGCAGCTTGGCAGGGAACACTGAAGCTTTCTTT. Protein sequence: CASSLAGNTEAFF.

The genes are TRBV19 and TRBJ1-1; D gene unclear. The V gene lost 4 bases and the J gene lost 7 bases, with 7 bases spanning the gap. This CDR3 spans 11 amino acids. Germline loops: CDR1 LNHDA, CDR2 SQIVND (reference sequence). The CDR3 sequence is CASSTLLEAFF. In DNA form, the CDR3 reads TGTGCCAGTAGTACCCTCCTTGAAGCTTTCTTT.

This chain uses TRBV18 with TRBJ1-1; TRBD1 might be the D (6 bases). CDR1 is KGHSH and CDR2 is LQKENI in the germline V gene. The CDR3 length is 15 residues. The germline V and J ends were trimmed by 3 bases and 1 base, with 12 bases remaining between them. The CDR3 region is CASSPLRTENTEAFF. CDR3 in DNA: TGTGCCAGCTCACCTCTAAGGACAGAGAACACTGAAGCTTTCTTT.